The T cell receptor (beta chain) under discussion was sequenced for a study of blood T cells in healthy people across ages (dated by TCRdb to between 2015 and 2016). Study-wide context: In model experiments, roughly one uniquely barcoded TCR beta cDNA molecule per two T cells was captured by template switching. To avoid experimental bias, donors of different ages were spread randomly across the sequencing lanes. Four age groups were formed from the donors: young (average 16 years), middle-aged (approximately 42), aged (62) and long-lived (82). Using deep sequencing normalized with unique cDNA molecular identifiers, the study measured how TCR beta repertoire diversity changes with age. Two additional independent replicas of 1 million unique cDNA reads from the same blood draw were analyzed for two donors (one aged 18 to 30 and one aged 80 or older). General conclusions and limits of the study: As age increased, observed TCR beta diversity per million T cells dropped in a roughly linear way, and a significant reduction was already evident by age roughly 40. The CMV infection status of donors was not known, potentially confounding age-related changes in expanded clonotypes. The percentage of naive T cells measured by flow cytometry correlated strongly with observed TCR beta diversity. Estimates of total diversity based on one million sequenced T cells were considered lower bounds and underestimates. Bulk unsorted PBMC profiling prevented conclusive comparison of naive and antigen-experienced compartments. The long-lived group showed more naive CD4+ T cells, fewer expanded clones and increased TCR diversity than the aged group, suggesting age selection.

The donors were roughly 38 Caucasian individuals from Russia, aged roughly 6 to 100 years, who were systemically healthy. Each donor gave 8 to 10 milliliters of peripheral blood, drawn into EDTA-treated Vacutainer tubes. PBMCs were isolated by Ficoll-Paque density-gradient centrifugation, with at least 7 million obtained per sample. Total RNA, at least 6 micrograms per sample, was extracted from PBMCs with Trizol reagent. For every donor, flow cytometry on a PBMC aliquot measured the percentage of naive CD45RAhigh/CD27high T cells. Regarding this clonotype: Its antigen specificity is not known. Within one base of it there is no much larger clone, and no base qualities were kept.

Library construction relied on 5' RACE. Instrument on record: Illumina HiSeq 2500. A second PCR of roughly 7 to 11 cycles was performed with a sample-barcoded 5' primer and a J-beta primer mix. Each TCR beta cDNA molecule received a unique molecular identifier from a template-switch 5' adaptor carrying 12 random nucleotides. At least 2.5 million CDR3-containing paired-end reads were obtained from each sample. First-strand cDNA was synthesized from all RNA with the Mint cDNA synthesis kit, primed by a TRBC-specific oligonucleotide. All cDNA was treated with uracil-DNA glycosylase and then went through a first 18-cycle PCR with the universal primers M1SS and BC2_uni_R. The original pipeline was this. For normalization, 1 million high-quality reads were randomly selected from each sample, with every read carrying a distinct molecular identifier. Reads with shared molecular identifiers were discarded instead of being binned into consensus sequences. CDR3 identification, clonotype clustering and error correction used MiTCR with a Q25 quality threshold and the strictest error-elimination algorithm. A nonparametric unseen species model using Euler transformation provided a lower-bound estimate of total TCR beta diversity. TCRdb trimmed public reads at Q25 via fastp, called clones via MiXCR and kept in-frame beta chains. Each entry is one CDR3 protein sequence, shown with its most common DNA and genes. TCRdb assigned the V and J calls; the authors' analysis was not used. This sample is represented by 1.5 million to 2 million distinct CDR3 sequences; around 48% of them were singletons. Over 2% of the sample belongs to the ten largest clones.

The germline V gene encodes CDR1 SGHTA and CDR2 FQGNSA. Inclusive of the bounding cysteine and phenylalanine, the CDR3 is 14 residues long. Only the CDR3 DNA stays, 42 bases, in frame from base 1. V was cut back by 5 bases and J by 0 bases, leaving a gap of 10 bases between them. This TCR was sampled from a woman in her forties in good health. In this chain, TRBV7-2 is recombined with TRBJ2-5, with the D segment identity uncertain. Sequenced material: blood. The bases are TGTGCCAGCAGCCTAAGGATCTACCAAGAGACCCAGTACTTC. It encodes CASSLRIYQETQYF.